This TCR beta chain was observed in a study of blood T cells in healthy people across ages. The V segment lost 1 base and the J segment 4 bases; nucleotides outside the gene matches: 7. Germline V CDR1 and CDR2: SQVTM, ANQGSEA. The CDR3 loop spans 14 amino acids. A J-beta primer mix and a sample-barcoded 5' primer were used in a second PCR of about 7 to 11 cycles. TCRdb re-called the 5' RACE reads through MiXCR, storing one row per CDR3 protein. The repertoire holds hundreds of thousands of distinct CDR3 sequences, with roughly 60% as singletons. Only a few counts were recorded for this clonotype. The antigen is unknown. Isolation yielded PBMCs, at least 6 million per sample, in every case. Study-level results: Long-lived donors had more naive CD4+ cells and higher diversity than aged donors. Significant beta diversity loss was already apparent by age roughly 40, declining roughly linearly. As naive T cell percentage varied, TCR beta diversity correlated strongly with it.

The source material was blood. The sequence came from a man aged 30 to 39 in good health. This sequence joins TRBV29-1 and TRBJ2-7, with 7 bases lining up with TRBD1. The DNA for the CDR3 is TGCAGCGTTGAAGGAGAGAGGGGGCGATACGAGCAGTACTTC. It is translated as CSVEGERGRYEQYF.